This T cell receptor (beta chain) was found in a study of shared clonotypes between healthy human individuals. The overall study: CD4 naive and memory got three plates each, CD8 naive two, CD8 memory one.

The ends lost 8 bases at V and 4 bases at J; junction bases unmatched: 5. The length of the CDR3 is 14 residues. Germline values: CDR1 ENHRY, CDR2 SYGVKD. A few counts support this clone. Its antigen is unknown. The table came from immunoSEQ multiplex PCR; TCRdb's copy has only in-frame clones and leaves some out. The sample lists more than 2,000,000 clones; approximately 93% were seen once. The study's findings and limits: Collection of samples was limited to blood; tissue repertoires likely differ. Relative to memory subsets, naive subsets generally showed larger estimated richness.

This receptor was identified in a man aged 18 to 35 in good health. Some clones in this sample may be carry-over from other donors' samples. Sequenced input: naive CD4+ T cells from PBMCs. The subset denotes: CD45RA+ positively selected. The V gene is TRBV10-3, the J gene TRBJ2-2; the match to TRBD1 covers 9 bases. CDR3 in DNA: TGTGCCATCGGCGGGACAGGGAGCACCGGGGAGCTGTTTTTT. Protein sequence: CAIGGTGSTGELFF.